Described below is a single T cell receptor beta chain sequence and its context. Its antigen is still unknown. Generated by immunoSEQ multiplex PCR, the TCRdb table keeps only in-frame clones and is missing some. Of some 130,000 clones in the sample, roughly 90% are singletons; the top ten hold over 1.5%. The data were obtained in a study of T cells in localized non-small cell lung cancer. The CDR3 is 15 residues long. CDR1 is SGHAT and CDR2 is FQDESV in the germline V gene (reference sequence). V was pared by 3 bases and J by 2 bases, with 7 bases of the junction left unmatched. Points from the study as a whole: Adjacent lung exhibited a median of about 57 among the 100 most abundant tumor clones. Of the tissues analyzed, uninvolved adjacent lung showed maximal T cell clonality, greater than tumor. Tumor samples were not multi-region, leaving intratumor heterogeneity unexcluded.

This chain links TRBV11-1 with TRBJ2-7; 7 bases are a match to TRBD1. The receptor was isolated from a female donor of 60 years or more with stage I lung adenocarcinoma. The material was peripheral blood, obtained before any cancer treatment. Here the CDR3 DNA reads TGTGCCAGCAGCTTGGACAGGATAAAAACCTACGAGCAGTACTTC. This translates into CASSLDRIKTYEQYF.